This TCR beta chain was captured by sequencing in a study of Graves' ophthalmopathy and Graves' hyperthyroidism. At the level of the study: Untreated patients at initial diagnosis provided peripheral blood. Findings of the study overall: The model predicted ophthalmopathy progression with about 70% sensitivity and around 72% specificity. Appearing in blood as well were most expanded thyroid clonotypes above 0.001 frequency.

Trimming cost V 5 bases and J 5 bases; bases outside gene matches: 4. Germline CDR1 SGHVS, CDR2 FNYEAQ. The CDR3 loop spans 14 amino acids. As the starting material, 8 to 10 ml of fresh peripheral blood yielded the PBMCs. TCR beta CDR3 amplification used RNA transcripts. First-round RT-PCR with HTBI primers preceded a second-round multiplex PCR. Using its own MiXCR run on the multiplex PCR reads, TCRdb lists one record per CDR3 protein. The sample lists a few hundred thousand distinct CDR3 sequences, 20% to 25% occurring once. This clonotype was seen at least ten times. The antigen is unknown. This TCR derives from a woman between 50 and 59 years old with Graves' ophthalmopathy. This chain links TRBV7-6 with TRBJ2-7, with 12 bases matching TRBD1. Sequencing used peripheral blood. CDR3: CASSRGQGADEQYF. CDR3 DNA sequence: TGTGCCAGCAGCAGGGGACAGGGGGCAGACGAGCAGTACTTC.